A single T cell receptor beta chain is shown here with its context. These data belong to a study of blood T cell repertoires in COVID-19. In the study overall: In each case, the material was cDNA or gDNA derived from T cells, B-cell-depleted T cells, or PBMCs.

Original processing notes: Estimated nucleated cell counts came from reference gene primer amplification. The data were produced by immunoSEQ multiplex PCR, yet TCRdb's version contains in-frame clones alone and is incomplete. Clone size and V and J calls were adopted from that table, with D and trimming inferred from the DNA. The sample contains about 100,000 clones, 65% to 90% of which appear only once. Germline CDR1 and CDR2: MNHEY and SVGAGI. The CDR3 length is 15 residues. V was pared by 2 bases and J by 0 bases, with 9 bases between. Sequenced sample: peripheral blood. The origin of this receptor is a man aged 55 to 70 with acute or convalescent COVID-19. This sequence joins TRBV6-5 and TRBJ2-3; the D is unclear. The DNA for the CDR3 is TGTGCCAGCAGTTACGAAGCCCTAAGCACAGATACGCAGTATTTT. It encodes CASSYEALSTDTQYF.